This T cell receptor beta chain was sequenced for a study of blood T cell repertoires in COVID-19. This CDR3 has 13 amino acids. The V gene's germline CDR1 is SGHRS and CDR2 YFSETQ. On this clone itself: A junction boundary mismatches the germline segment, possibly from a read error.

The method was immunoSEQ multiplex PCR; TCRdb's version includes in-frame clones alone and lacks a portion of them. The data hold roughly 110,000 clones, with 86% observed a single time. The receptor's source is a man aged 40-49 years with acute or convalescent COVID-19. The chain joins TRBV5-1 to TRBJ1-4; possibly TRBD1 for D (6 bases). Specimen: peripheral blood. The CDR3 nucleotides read TGCGCCAGCAGCTCTCGGACAGATGAGAAACTGTTTTTT. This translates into CASSSRTDEKLFF. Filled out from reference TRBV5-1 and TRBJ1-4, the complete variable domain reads KAGVTQTPRYLIKTRGQQVTLSCSPISGHRSVSWYQQTPGQGLQFLFEYFSETQRNKGNFPGRFSGRQFSNSRSEMNVSTLELGDSALYLCASSSRTDEKLFFGSGTQLSVL.